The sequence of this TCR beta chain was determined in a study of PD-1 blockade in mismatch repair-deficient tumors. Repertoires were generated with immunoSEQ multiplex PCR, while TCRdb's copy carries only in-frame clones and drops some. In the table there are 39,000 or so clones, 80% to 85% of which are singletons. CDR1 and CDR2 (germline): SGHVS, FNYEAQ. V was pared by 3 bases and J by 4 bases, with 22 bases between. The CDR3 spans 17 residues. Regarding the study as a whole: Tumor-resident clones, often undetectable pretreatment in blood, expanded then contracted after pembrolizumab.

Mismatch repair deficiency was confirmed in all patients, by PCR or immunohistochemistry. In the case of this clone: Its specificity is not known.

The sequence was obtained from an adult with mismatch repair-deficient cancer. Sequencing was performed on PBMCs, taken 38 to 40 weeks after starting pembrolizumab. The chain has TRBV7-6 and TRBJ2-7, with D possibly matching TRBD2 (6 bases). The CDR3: CASSFGGFSAAGYEQYF. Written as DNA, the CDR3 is TGTGCCAGCAGCTTCGGAGGGTTTAGCGCCGCCGGGTACGAGCAGTACTTC.